This passage covers 14 T cell receptor beta chains from one sample sequenced in a study of T cell responses to AZD1222 COVID-19 vaccine. Generated by immunoSEQ multiplex PCR, the TCRdb table keeps only in-frame clones and is missing some. The table has about 100,000 clones, 88% seen once. This specimen was peripheral blood, taken on day 0 of AZD1222 vaccination. The receptors come from an adult in good health.

This chain uses TRBV6-5 with TRBJ2-7, with 7 bases that match TRBD2. V shed 6 bases and J 3 bases; nucleotides not matched to a gene: 11. Germline loops: CDR1 MNHEY, CDR2 SVGAGI. The length of the CDR3 is 15 residues. CDR3 in DNA: TGTGCCAGCAGGTATCTAGCGGAGACACACTACGAGCAGTACTTC. The encoded protein is CASRYLAETHYEQYF.

V gene TRBV27 combines with J gene TRBJ2-3; D might be TRBD1 (5 bases). From germline, CDR1 is MNHEY and CDR2 SMNVEV (reference sequence). This CDR3 is built from 15 residues. V was shortened by 2 bases and J by 2 bases, with 11 bases between the two germline ends. The CDR3 DNA reads as TGTGCCAGCAGTTTAGGGGCATCTTACACAGATACGCAGTATTTT. It translates to CASSLGASYTDTQYF.

This rearrangement joins TRBV7-9 to TRBJ2-1; D is ambiguous. Trimming shortened V by 4 bases and J by 6 bases, and 19 bases separated the two germline ends. CDR3 size: 16 residues. Germline V lookup: CDR1 SEHNR, CDR2 FQNEAQ (reference sequence). CDR3 sequence: CASSYSLSLVSNEQFF. The DNA of the CDR3 is TGTGCCAGCAGCTACTCCCTTTCTCTAGTGTCCAATGAGCAGTTCTTC.

DNA for the CDR3: TGTGCCACCCAGGGCCACTATGGCTACACCTTC. It encodes CATQGHYGYTF. The V and J genes are TRBV24-1 and TRBJ1-2; a weak D match, TRBD1 (5 bases). The CDR3 runs to 11 residues. Trimming took 9 bases from V and 3 from J, leaving 7 bases between them. CDR1 and CDR2 from the germline V gene are KGHDR and SFDVKD.

The chain uses TRBV29-1 and TRBJ1-6, with 7 bases that match TRBD1. V lost 6 bases to trimming and J lost 7 bases; unmatched junction nucleotides: 6. The CDR3 is 13 residues long. Looked up from germline, CDR1 is SQVTM and CDR2 is ANQGSEA. CDR3 in DNA: TGCAGCGTAGGAGAGGGGGCCAATTCACCCCTCCACTTT. Translated: CSVGEGANSPLHF.

This clone was detected only once. The chain couples TRBV24-1 to TRBJ1-2; 11 positions match TRBD1. The CDR3 runs 16 residues. Germline CDR1 KGHDR, CDR2 SFDVKD. V lost 1 base to trimming and J lost 5 bases; unmatched junction nucleotides: 5. This chain's CDR3 is CATSDFGQGAYYGYTF. For the CDR3, the DNA is TGTGCCACCAGTGATTTCGGACAGGGGGCTTATTATGGCTACACCTTC.

The V gene is TRBV18, the J gene TRBJ2-1; the match to TRBD1 covers 8 bases. This CDR3 has 15 residues. Germline V lookup: CDR1 KGHSH, CDR2 LQKENI. The V segment lost 0 bases and the J segment 6 bases; nucleotides outside the gene matches: 4. DNA of the CDR3: TGTGCCAGCTCACCACCCGGGACAGGCGGCAATGAGCAGTTCTTC. It encodes CASSPPGTGGNEQFF. Variable domain in full (rest from reference TRBV18 and TRBJ2-1): NAGVMQNPRHLVRRRGQEARLRCSPMKGHSHVYWYRQLPEEGLKFMVYLQKENIIDESGMPKERFSAEFPKEGPSILRIQQVVRGDSAAYFCASSPPGTGGNEQFFGPGTRLTVL.

The J gene is TRBJ1-1, the V gene TRBV5-1; TRBD1 agrees at 7 bases. V shed 4 bases and J 11 bases; nucleotides not matched to a gene: 8. This CDR3 has 12 amino acids. Germline V lookup: CDR1 SGHRS, CDR2 YFSETQ. CDR3 nucleotide sequence: TGCGCCAGCAGCGGAGAGGGGGCTGGGGCTTTCTTT. It is translated as CASSGEGAGAFF.

CDR3 DNA sequence: TGTGCCAGCAGACCAACTAGCATGTACACCGGGGAGCTGTTTTTT. Translation gives CASRPTSMYTGELFF. This chain joins TRBV7-8 and TRBJ2-2; tentative D call: TRBD2 (6 bases). Germline V gene data show CDR1 as SGHVS and CDR2 as FQNEAQ. The V and J ends lost 6 bases and 3 bases respectively, with 14 bases between them. The CDR3 is 15 residues long.

This clone was found once. The chain couples TRBV29-1 to TRBJ2-3, with D hard to call. This CDR3 region has 15 residues. Trimming pared 3 bases from V and 2 bases from J, leaving 15 bases between. CDR1 and CDR2 from the germline V gene are SQVTM and ANQGSEA. The chain's CDR3 is CSVENLKTTTDTQYF. The CDR3 nucleotides are TGCAGCGTTGAGAACCTTAAGACCACCACAGATACGCAGTATTTT.

V gene TRBV11-3 combines with J gene TRBJ1-1, with TRBD1 as a possible D gene (5 bases). V dropped 1 base and J dropped 1 base, with 7 bases sitting between them. The CDR3 spans 14 residues. CDR1 is SGHNT, CDR2 YENEEA, per germline. The CDR3 spells CASSLGQRNTEAFF. DNA for the CDR3: TGTGCCAGCAGCTTAGGACAGAGGAACACTGAAGCTTTCTTT.

This sequence joins TRBV6-2 or TRBV6-3 and TRBJ2-7, with TRBD2 identical over 7 bases. The V gene's germline CDR1 is MNHEY and CDR2 SVGEGT. Trimming took 0 bases from V and 2 from J; bases not matched to a gene: 4. The CDR3 consists of 15 residues. DNA for the CDR3: TGTGCCAGCAGTTACTCGGCGGGAGTCACCTACGAGCAGTACTTC. Encoded protein: CASSYSAGVTYEQYF.

Only a few counts were recorded for this clone. Other DNA sequences within the sample encode an identical CDR3. This chain connects TRBV9 to TRBJ2-2; D is unclear. This CDR3 is built from 12 residues. V gave up 1 base and J gave up 5 bases, with 3 bases separating them. Germline V gene lookup returns CDR1 SGDLS and CDR2 YYNGEE. CDR3 residues: CASSVRTGELFF. CDR3 coding DNA: TGTGCCAGCAGCGTACGAACCGGGGAGCTGTTTTTT.

The chain employs TRBV6-6 and TRBJ1-4; D may be TRBD1 (6 bases). The CDR3 is 15 amino acids. Germline lookup yields CDR1 MNHNY and CDR2 SVGAGI (reference sequence). The V gene lost 2 bases and the J gene lost 7 bases, with 14 bases spanning the gap. CDR3 sequence reads: CASSYEGGSAEKLFF. The CDR3 DNA sequence: TGTGCCAGCAGTTACGAGGGGGGCTCTGCTGAAAAACTGTTTTTT.